This T cell receptor (beta chain) emerged from a study of cytomegalovirus exposure and HLA in healthy donors. Study in general: The study's early data release held roughly 91 million unique TCRs from HLA-typed donors.

PCR primers comprised 60 Vbeta and 13 Jbeta primers. Clones were sequenced by immunoSEQ multiplex PCR, and TCRdb holds only the in-frame ones, with some missing. This sample has tens of thousands of clones, with roughly nine tenths found just once. V was shortened by 8 bases and J by 8 bases, with 9 bases between the two germline ends. Germline V gene sequence: CDR1 SNHLY, CDR2 FYNNEI. The length of the CDR3 is 10 residues. This rearrangement joins TRBV2 to TRBJ1-1; D not resolved. The source is a woman aged 30 to 39 in good health and CMV-seropositive. The sequencing input was PBMCs. The CDR3 spells CASGGWEAFF. For the CDR3, the DNA is TGTGCCAGCGGAGGCTGGGAAGCTTTCTTT.